Each of the 8 T cell receptor beta chains below was sequenced from the same sample in a study of cytomegalovirus exposure and HLA in healthy donors (dated by TCRdb to 2017 to 2019). Preparation of the library involved the immunoSEQ multiplex PCR assay. For the multiplex PCR, a mixture combining 60 forward primers for TCR Vbeta segments and 13 reverse primers for TCR Jbeta segments was used. The immuneACCESS repertoire file appears here via TCRdb, limited to in-frame rearrangements. These files lack a portion of the clones; in checked studies, under half of the deficit traces to unresolved V genes, and the cause of the others is not known. The table of this sample itemizes about 160,000 clones. The top ten clones comprise roughly 2% of the sample. The source material was PBMCs. The receptors stem from a man aged 25 to 45 in good health and CMV-seronegative.

V is TRBV5-1 and J is TRBJ1-1; possibly TRBD1 for D (6 bases). The CDR3 loop spans 13 amino acids. CDR1 and CDR2 from the germline V gene are SGHRS and YFSETQ. Trimming shortened V by 6 bases and J by 2 bases, and 11 bases separated the two germline ends. The CDR3 spells CASNPGVNTEAFF. CDR3 bases: TGCGCCAGCAACCCAGGGGTAAACACTGAAGCTTTCTTT.

The CDR3 spells CASILEEGYNEQFF. Here the CDR3 DNA reads TGTGCCAGCATCCTCGAGGAGGGCTACAATGAGCAGTTCTTC. The chain couples TRBV6-6 to TRBJ2-1; possible D gene TRBD2, 6 bases. The length of the CDR3 is 14 residues. V gave up 7 bases and J gave up 3 bases, with 13 bases separating them. The germline V gene encodes CDR1 MNHNY and CDR2 SVGAGI (reference sequence).

The V call is TRBV2, the J call TRBJ2-7; possibly TRBD2 for D (6 bases). Germline V gene data show CDR1 as SNHLY and CDR2 as FYNNEI. V dropped 5 bases and J dropped 7 bases, with 15 bases sitting between them. The CDR3 has 13 amino acids. CDR3 sequence reads: CASSSTRFREQYF. In DNA form, the CDR3 reads TGTGCCAGCAGTTCGACTAGGTTTCGGGAGCAGTACTTC.

This chain connects TRBV19 to TRBJ1-2; 7 bases fit TRBD1. The CDR3 sequence is 14 residues long. Germline loops: CDR1 LNHDA, CDR2 SQIVND (reference sequence). V trimming: 5 bases; J trimming: 4 bases; junction bases outside the gene matches: 7. The CDR3 loop is CASSPRDSGYGYTF. The CDR3 DNA is TGTGCCAGTAGTCCGAGGGACAGTGGCTATGGCTACACCTTC.

V is TRBV9 and J is TRBJ2-3, with a tentative D call TRBD1 (6 bases). CDR3 length: 21 amino acids. V was clipped by 5 bases and J by 3 bases, with 34 bases between them. CDR1 and CDR2 (germline): SGDLS, YYNGEE. CDR3 in amino acids: CASRNTKQGSLRIGATDTQYF. For the CDR3, the DNA is TGTGCCAGCAGGAATACCAAACAGGGAAGCTTAAGGATTGGTGCGACAGATACGCAGTATTTT.

This chain uses TRBV6-5 with TRBJ1-2; tentatively, D is TRBD1 (6 bases). V was trimmed by 4 bases and J by 3 bases, leaving 9 bases between them. Germline V gene sequence: CDR1 MNHEY, CDR2 SVGAGI. The CDR3 totals 13 residues. The chain's CDR3 is CASSSGTYYGYTF. The CDR3 DNA follows: TGTGCCAGCAGTTCGGGGACATACTATGGCTACACCTTC.

The rearrangement uses TRBV19 and TRBJ1-1; 10 bases match TRBD1. V trimming: 0 bases; J trimming: 4 bases; junction bases outside the gene matches: 14. The CDR3 extends over 19 amino acids. Germline loops: CDR1 LNHDA, CDR2 SQIVND (reference sequence). The CDR3 DNA follows: TGTGCCAGTAGTATAGACCCCCCCGGGACAGGGGCAGGAAGCACTGAAGCTTTCTTT. This translates into CASSIDPPGTGAGSTEAFF.

The chain employs TRBV10-1 and TRBJ2-3; D perhaps matches TRBD2 (5 bases). The ends were cut back, 2 bases at V and 2 bases at J, with 8 bases in the middle. CDR1 is WNHNN, CDR2 SYGVQD, per germline (reference sequence). CDR3 length equals 14 residues. The CDR3 nucleotides read TGCGCCAGCAGTGAGCCCGGGATCACAGATACGCAGTATTTT. It specifies CASSEPGITDTQYF.